The clone carrying this T cell receptor (beta chain) is a singleton in its sample. Its antigen is undetermined. The CDR3 consists of 15 residues. V lost 0 bases and J 5 bases, leaving 16 bases between the germline ends. Germline CDR1 is GTSNPN and CDR2 is SVGIG (reference sequence). Every TCR beta cDNA library bore unique molecular identifiers. MiXCR was run by TCRdb on the PCR reads, yielding one entry per CDR3 protein. Counted here are hundreds of thousands of distinct CDR3 sequences, about 44% occurring once; the ten biggest clones make up 1.5% to 2%. The data were taken from a study of post-analysis software for immune sequencing data. Findings of the study overall: In patients, TRBV5-6, TRBV5-1 and TRBV20-1 belonged to four or five TRBV segments found more frequently than in controls. By F measure, samples from a shared preparation batch strongly co-clustered.

Sequenced input: blood. This clonotype originated in a girl aged 10 to 17 with multiple sclerosis. The chain combines TRBV30 with TRBJ1-2; D may be TRBD1 (5 bases). The CDR3 here is CAWSVMGRDVYGYTF. The CDR3 DNA reads as TGTGCCTGGAGTGTAATGGGGCGGGACGTTTATGGCTACACCTTC.